The sample holds one count of the clone carrying this T cell receptor (beta chain). Its specificity is not known. Generated by immunoSEQ multiplex PCR, the TCRdb table keeps only in-frame clones and is missing some. The table has about 400,000 clones, about nine tenths seen once. This sample was included in a study of cytomegalovirus exposure and HLA in healthy donors. Notes on the study in general: Cytomegalovirus association was assigned to about 180 TCR beta chains. In vitro checks showed that a few CMV-associated chains really do target CMV antigens. The tendency of first-cohort TCR clusters to co-occur in the approximately 120 validation repertoires was identified by a subsequent analysis.

The CDR3 is made up of 16 amino acids. CDR1 and CDR2 (germline): SGHRS, YFSETQ. With V trimmed by 2 bases and J by 5 bases, 6 bases remained unmatched. The specimen sequenced was PBMCs. J is TRBJ2-5 and V is TRBV5-1; 13 bases agree with TRBD2. This sequence was found in a woman aged 18 to 35 in good health and CMV-seronegative. CDR3 nucleotides: TGCGCCAGCAGCTTCGTGACTAGCGGGGGGCGGGAGACCCAGTACTTC. This gives the protein CASSFVTSGGRETQYF.